This TCR beta chain was sequenced for a study of T cells in Graves' hyperthyroidism and ophthalmopathy. Regarding the study as a whole: Blood also showed most of the thyroid clonotypes that were expanded above 0.001.

Amplified regions were TCR beta CDR3 sequences from RNA transcripts. Carried out on the TCR CDR3, a first-round RT-PCR used the HTBI primer set. TCRdb passed the multiplex PCR reads through MiXCR, listing each CDR3 protein once. This table has hundreds of thousands of distinct CDR3 sequences, over 12% appearing once. This clonotype came up many times. The antigen remains unidentified. Trimming stripped 4 bases from V and 2 bases from J, with 3 bases between. Germline CDR1 and CDR2: KGHDR and SFDVKD. The CDR3 totals 12 residues. Uncontrolled infection, other autoimmune disease, pregnancy or lactation led to exclusion.

Sequenced input: blood. The receptor was derived from a man between 18 and 35 years old with Graves' ophthalmopathy. The chain uses TRBV24-1 and TRBJ2-3; D unresolved. The CDR3 protein is CATSDNTDTQYF. The DNA for the CDR3 is TGTGCCACCAGTGACAACACAGATACGCAGTATTTT.